This TCR beta chain was identified during a study of T cell responses to AZD1222 COVID-19 vaccine. Measured with immunoSEQ multiplex PCR; TCRdb has only the in-frame clones, and not every one. The top ten clones hold around 8% of a sample with about 94,000 clones, about 90% of them seen once. Points on this clone: No antigen is known for it.

Study-wide results and caveats: Spike as a whole was targeted by vaccine-associated CD4 TCRs, dominant at 160-218 and 743-854. Unmutated variant regions are reportedly targeted by nearly half of spike-specific TCRs.

Germline V gene sequence: CDR1 LNHDA, CDR2 SQIVND (reference sequence). V dropped 0 bases and J dropped 0 bases, with 6 bases sitting between them. The CDR3 loop spans 16 amino acids. V is TRBV19 and J is TRBJ2-6; D call uncertain. This TCR was sampled from an adult in good health. Source: peripheral blood, taken on day 0 of AZD1222 vaccination. The CDR3 bases are TGTGCCAGTAGTATAGAAGGGCACTCTGGGGCCAACGTCCTGACTTTC. Protein: CASSIEGHSGANVLTF. Filled out from reference TRBV19 and TRBJ2-6, the complete variable domain reads DGGITQSPKYLFRKEGQNVTLSCEQNLNHDAMYWYRQDPGQGLRLIYYSQIVNDFQKGDIAEGYSVSREKKESFPLTVTSAQKNPTAFYLCASSIEGHSGANVLTFGAGSRLTVL.